The 21 T cell receptor beta chains listed next were all sequenced from one sample in a study of blood T cell repertoires in COVID-19. Assay used: immunoSEQ multiplex PCR; TCRdb lists only in-frame clones, some missing. In the table there are about 140,000 clones, approximately 91% of which are singletons. The specimen sequenced was peripheral blood. These receptors all come from a middle-aged man with active or convalescent COVID-19.

The chain links TRBV25-1 to TRBJ1-5; D unclear. The CDR3 is 14 residues long. Trimming took off 4 bases at V and 0 bases at J, with 7 bases between the two ends. CDR1 MGHDK and CDR2 SYGVNS come from the germline V gene. The CDR3: CASSGAYSNQPQHF. The CDR3 DNA follows: TGTGCCAGCAGTGGGGCCTATAGCAATCAGCCCCAGCATTTT.

CDR3 in DNA: TGTGCCAGCAGCTTAGAGACTAGCGGGAGGAGGTACGAGCAGTACTTC. Residues: CASSLETSGRRYEQYF. This rearrangement joins TRBV7-8 to TRBJ2-7; 13 nucleotides match TRBD2. CDR1 and CDR2 (germline): SGHVS, FQNEAQ. The CDR3 length is 16 residues. Trimming took 1 base from V and 4 from J; bases not matched to a gene: 4.

The chain has TRBV5-5 and TRBJ1-2; 11 bases match TRBD1. The CDR3 runs 15 residues. Germline loops: CDR1 SGHKS, CDR2 YYEKEE (reference sequence). J lost 4 bases, V lost 3 bases, and 5 bases had no gene match. The CDR3 loop reads CASSWDRGGVYGYTF. For the CDR3, the DNA is TGTGCCAGCAGCTGGGACAGGGGGGGAGTCTATGGCTACACCTTC.

The chain carries TRBV3-1 (or the pseudogene TRBV3-2) and TRBJ2-1, with D maybe TRBD2 (6 bases). V was clipped by 5 bases and J by 4 bases, with 12 bases between them. Germline CDR1 LGHDT, CDR2 YNNKEL (reference sequence). There are 14 residues in the CDR3. This chain's CDR3 is CASSAPGVYNEQFF. CDR3 coding DNA: TGTGCCAGCAGCGCTCCGGGGGTGTACAATGAGCAGTTCTTC.

J is TRBJ1-5 and V is TRBV25-1; tentatively, D is TRBD1 (6 bases). CDR3 length: 13 amino acids. CDR1 and CDR2 (germline): MGHDK, SYGVNS. Trimming pared 6 bases from V and 2 bases from J, leaving 8 bases between. This CDR3 reads CASSAGGNQPQHF. For the CDR3, the DNA is TGTGCCAGCAGCGCAGGGGGCAATCAGCCCCAGCATTTT.

This rearrangement joins TRBV27 to TRBJ2-2; 7 bases line up with TRBD1. After removal of 3 bases from V and 4 bases from J, the junction contained 5 bases not matched to a gene. This CDR3 contains 15 residues. Germline CDR1 is MNHEY and CDR2 is SMNVEV (reference sequence). CDR3 loop: CASSLQGVGTGELFF. The CDR3, as DNA: TGTGCCAGCAGTTTGCAGGGGGTCGGCACCGGGGAGCTGTTTTTT.

V and J are TRBV19 and TRBJ2-1, with a tentative D call TRBD1 (5 bases). There are 16 residues in the CDR3. Germline V gives CDR1 LNHDA, CDR2 SQIVND (reference sequence). Trimming removed 4 bases at V and 8 bases at J, with 21 bases between. The CDR3 coding sequence is TGTGCCAGTAGTAGGGGCCGGCCTCGGTATTCTGATGAGCAGTTCTTC. Translation: CASSRGRPRYSDEQFF.

The V call is TRBV7-8, the J call TRBJ1-1, with 7 bases fitting TRBD1. The V gene end was trimmed by 4 bases and the J gene end by 2 bases; junction bases not matched to a gene: 4. Germline loops: CDR1 SGHVS, CDR2 FQNEAQ. The CDR3 length is 14 residues. CDR3 bases: TGTGCCAGCAGCTATAGGGACAGCAACACTGAAGCTTTCTTT. Translation: CASSYRDSNTEAFF. Supplemented by reference TRBV7-8 and TRBJ1-1, the full variable domain reads GAGVSQSPRYKVAKRGQDVALRCDPISGHVSLFWYQQALGQGPEFLTYFQNEAQLDKSGLPSDRFFAERPEGSVSTLKIQRTQQEDSAVYLCASSYRDSNTEAFFGQGTRLTVV.

The chain links TRBV5-8 to TRBJ1-2; D is uncertain. V lost 3 bases, J lost 7 bases, and 10 bases lay in between. The CDR3 covers 12 residues. Germline V gene sequence: CDR1 SGHTS, CDR2 YDEGEE. CDR3 in amino acids: CASSSGSFGYTF. The CDR3 nucleotides read TGTGCCAGCAGCTCGGGGAGTTTTGGCTACACCTTC. The full variable domain, in which reference TRBV5-8 and TRBJ1-2 provide the parts outside the CDR3, is EAGVTQSPTHLIKTRGQQATLRCSPISGHTSVYWYQQALGLGLQFLLWYDEGEERNRGNFPPRFSGRQFPNYSSELNVNALELEDSALYLCASSSGSFGYTFGSGTRLTVV.

This rearrangement joins TRBV7-2 to TRBJ1-3, with D uncertain. The CDR3 is 15 amino acids. V lost 1 base and J 4 bases, leaving 11 bases between the germline ends. Germline V gene data show CDR1 as SGHTA and CDR2 as FQGNSA. CDR3 in DNA: TGTGCCAGCAGCTTAGACTCCAAGACAGGAAACACCATATATTTT. Encoded protein: CASSLDSKTGNTIYF.

J is TRBJ2-1 and V is TRBV7-9, with D possibly matching TRBD2 (7 bases). The germline gives CDR1 SEHNR, CDR2 FQNEAQ (reference sequence). The CDR3 is 13 amino acids. V was clipped by 6 bases and J by 6 bases, with 12 bases between them. The CDR3: CASRLRGANEQFF. CDR3 coding DNA: TGTGCCAGCAGGCTTCGGGGGGCCAATGAGCAGTTCTTC.

CDR3 nucleotide sequence: TGTGCCAGTAGTAACAGGGGAAAGGACGAAAAACTGTTTTTT. Protein sequence: CASSNRGKDEKLFF. V and J are TRBV19 and TRBJ1-4, with 7 bases that match TRBD1. In germline, CDR1 is LNHDA, CDR2 SQIVND (reference sequence). J was trimmed by 8 bases and V by 4 bases; bases with no gene match: 7. The CDR3 extends over 14 amino acids.

The chain couples TRBV6-5 to TRBJ2-1; 9 nucleotides match TRBD1. V was pared by 4 bases and J by 7 bases, with 8 bases of the junction left unmatched. Germline V CDR1 and CDR2: MNHEY, SVGAGI. This CDR3 contains 15 residues. The CDR3 DNA reads TGTGCCAGCAGTTCGCCGGGACAGGGCCTGAATGAGCAGTTCTTC. Its protein is CASSSPGQGLNEQFF.

The rearrangement uses TRBV27 and TRBJ2-3, with 10 bases fitting TRBD2. In germline, CDR1 is MNHEY, CDR2 SMNVEV (reference sequence). V lost 5 bases to trimming and J lost 4 bases; unmatched junction nucleotides: 12. This CDR3 is 17 amino acids long. The CDR3 DNA reads TGTGCCAGCAGTCGTGGACTAGCGGCGCGTCTAGCAGATACGCAGTATTTT. This sequence encodes CASSRGLAARLADTQYF.

The rearrangement uses TRBV6-5 and TRBJ2-7; possibly TRBD2 for D (6 bases). This CDR3 contains 15 residues. V lost 0 bases and J lost 1, with 10 bases in between. Germline CDR1 MNHEY, CDR2 SVGAGI. DNA for the CDR3: TGTGCCAGCAGTTACTCTAGCGGCTGGTCCTACGAGCAGTACTTC. Translated, it gives CASSYSSGWSYEQYF.

J is TRBJ2-7 and V is TRBV6-2 or TRBV6-3, with TRBD1 matching 10 bases. Looked up from germline, CDR1 is MNHEY and CDR2 is SVGEGT. The CDR3 sequence is 14 residues long. The trim removed 6 bases at V and 6 bases at J, leaving 8 bases unmatched. The CDR3, as DNA: TGTGCCAGCAGCCGGAGACAGGGGGCCTCCGAGCAGTACTTC. Amino acid sequence: CASSRRQGASEQYF.

The chain combines TRBV9 with TRBJ1-2, with 8 bases identical to TRBD1. The CDR3 covers 14 residues. V shed 3 bases, J shed 4 bases, and the junction held 5 bases outside the gene matches. Germline V gene data show CDR1 as SGDLS and CDR2 as YYNGEE. CDR3 nucleotide sequence: TGTGCCAGCAGCGCTGGACAGGGATCCTATGGCTACACCTTC. Translation gives CASSAGQGSYGYTF.

This chain joins TRBV7-6 and TRBJ1-4, with unresolved D. Germline V gene lookup returns CDR1 SGHVS and CDR2 FNYEAQ. Trimming removed 0 bases at V and 6 bases at J, with 8 bases between. The CDR3 is 14 residues long. CDR3 sequence reads: CASSLAFGDEKLFF. CDR3 in DNA: TGTGCCAGCAGCTTAGCTTTCGGGGATGAAAAACTGTTTTTT.

The chain couples TRBV12-5 to TRBJ2-2, with D possibly being TRBD2 (6 bases). The CDR3 runs 15 residues. Germline V gives CDR1 LGHNT, CDR2 FRNRAP. Trimming took 4 bases from V and 3 from J, leaving 12 bases between them. CDR3 nucleotide sequence: TGTGCTAGTGGTTCGGGAGAAGGGGACACCGGGGAGCTGTTTTTT. Its translation is CASGSGEGDTGELFF.

This chain joins TRBV4-2 and TRBJ2-3, with 7 bases aligning to TRBD2. CDR1 and CDR2 from the germline V gene are LGHNA and YNFKEQ. The CDR3 loop spans 14 amino acids. V shed 2 bases, J shed 6 bases, and the junction held 5 bases outside the gene matches. CDR3 sequence: CASSQRTSMDTQYF. The CDR3 region has the DNA TGTGCCAGCAGCCAACGGACTAGTATGGATACGCAGTATTTT.

The chain has TRBV4-1 and TRBJ2-4; 8 nucleotides align to TRBD1. CDR3 length equals 17 residues. Per the germline V gene, CDR1 is MGHRA and CDR2 is YSYEKL. After removal of 0 bases from V and 1 base from J, the junction contained 5 bases not matched to a gene. CDR3 bases: TGCGCCAGCAGCCAAGAGAGGAACAGGGGGGCCAAAAACATTCAGTACTTC. This sequence encodes CASSQERNRGAKNIQYF.